The 18 T cell receptor beta chains in this list originate from one sample, sequenced in a study of T cells in Graves' hyperthyroidism and ophthalmopathy. It was RNA transcripts that yielded the amplified TCR beta CDR3 regions. First-round RT-PCR with HTBI primers amplified the TCR CDR3 region. TCRdb itself ran the multiplex PCR reads through MiXCR, one entry per CDR3 protein. The sample lists 95,000 to 110,000 distinct CDR3 sequences, approximately 50% occurring once. The sample comprised blood. Receptors were obtained from a man aged 35 to 55 with Graves' hyperthyroidism.

The CDR3 here is CSARPGQFNSPLHF. CDR3 nucleotide sequence: TGCAGTGCCAGGCCGGGACAGTTTAATTCACCCCTCCACTTT. The V and J genes are TRBV20-1 and TRBJ1-6, with 7 bases that match TRBD1. CDR3 size: 14 residues. From germline, CDR1 is DFQATT and CDR2 SNEGSKA (reference sequence). With 6 bases clipped from V and 6 bases from J, the junction kept 8 bases outside the gene matches.

This clonotype appeared once. The genes are TRBV7-2 and TRBJ1-5; 8 nucleotides agree with TRBD1. The V segment lost 5 bases and the J segment 9 bases; nucleotides outside the gene matches: 12. Per germline, CDR1 SGHTA and CDR2 FQGNSA. The CDR3 loop spans 15 amino acids. The CDR3 loop is CASSPRDRWQPPQHF. CDR3 sequence (DNA): TGTGCCAGCAGCCCGCGGGACAGGTGGCAACCGCCCCAGCATTTT.

About this clonotype: Mismatch with germline at one junction end may stem from a read error. V gene TRBV19 combines with J gene TRBJ2-1, with 8 positions matching TRBD1. The CDR3 runs to 14 residues. Germline V gene lookup returns CDR1 LNHDA and CDR2 SQIVND (reference sequence). The CDR3 region is CASRRTGSGNQQFF. The CDR3 coding sequence is TGTGCCAGTAGGAGGACAGGGAGTGGCAATCAGCAGTTCTTC.

This clonotype showed up many times. The chain employs TRBV14 and TRBJ1-3, with D possibly matching TRBD1 (6 bases). Germline V gene data show CDR1 as SGHDN and CDR2 as FVKESK. Trimming left V 3 bases short and J 4 bases short, with 13 bases between. The CDR3 sequence is 15 residues long. The DNA for the CDR3 is TGTGCCAGCAGCCACCTCAGGGACATCGGAAACACCATATATTTT. Translated, it gives CASSHLRDIGNTIYF.

In this sample, this clonotype turned up many times. The V and J genes are TRBV5-1 and TRBJ1-2, with D perhaps matching TRBD1 (5 bases). Germline values: CDR1 SGHRS, CDR2 YFSETQ. The V end was cut by 5 bases, the J end by 7 bases, with 18 bases between. There are 14 residues in the CDR3. The CDR3 DNA sequence: TGCGCCAGCAGTCGGGACCTCCGGGGTCCTGGCTACACCTTC. It translates to CASSRDLRGPGYTF. The full variable domain, in which reference TRBV5-1 and TRBJ1-2 provide the parts outside the CDR3, is KAGVTQTPRYLIKTRGQQVTLSCSPISGHRSVSWYQQTPGQGLQFLFEYFSETQRNKGNFPGRFSGRQFSNSRSEMNVSTLELGDSALYLCASSRDLRGPGYTFGSGTRLTVV.

As concerns this clonotype: The junction differs from germline at one of its ends, possibly a read error. The rearrangement links TRBV27 to TRBJ2-1; D is unclear. CDR1 and CDR2 (germline): MNHEY, SMNVEV (reference sequence). The CDR3 sequence is 11 residues long. The CDR3 reads CAGSLYNEQFF. CDR3 DNA sequence: TGTGCCGGCAGTCTTTACAATGAGCAGTTCTTC.

This chain links TRBV15 with TRBJ1-2, with D possibly being TRBD1 (6 bases). The germline V gene has CDR1 LNHNV and CDR2 YYDKDF (reference sequence). Trimming removed 1 base from V and 7 bases from J, with 19 bases in between. The CDR3 has 16 residues. The CDR3 coding sequence is TGTGCCACCAGCAGAGTAGGAGGACCGGGGGCATGTGGCTACACCTTC. It is translated as CATSRVGGPGACGYTF.

This clonotype came up many times. This chain connects TRBV5-1 to TRBJ2-7; a possible D gene is TRBD1 (5 bases). The ends were cut back, 6 bases at V and 0 bases at J, with 7 bases in the middle. Germline-derived CDR1 and CDR2 are SGHRS and YFSETQ. The CDR3 sequence is 12 residues long. The DNA for the CDR3 is TGCGCCAGCACCGACAGCTCCTACGAGCAGTACTTC. This encodes CASTDSSYEQYF.

Turning to this clonotype: A much larger clone lies one base from this, so it may be a read error. The rearrangement joins TRBV12-3 or TRBV12-4 to TRBJ2-7, with TRBD2 identical over 10 bases. The CDR3 length is 14 residues. V gave up 6 bases and J gave up 6 bases; unmatched junction bases: 8. CDR3 bases: TGTGCCAGCAGCCGCCTAGCGGGAGCGGGCGAGCAGTACTTC. This sequence encodes CASSRLAGAGEQYF.

J is TRBJ2-7 and V is TRBV29-1; no firm D call. Trimming pared 6 bases from V and 0 bases from J, leaving 15 bases between. This CDR3 spans 14 amino acids. Germline V gives CDR1 SQVTM, CDR2 ANQGSEA. The CDR3 protein is CSVDNVWNSYEQYF. CDR3 nucleotide sequence: TGCAGCGTGGATAATGTGTGGAACTCCTACGAGCAGTACTTC.

This clonotype was found many times. The J gene is TRBJ2-1, the V gene TRBV14, with 8 bases lining up with TRBD2. Germline V gives CDR1 SGHDN, CDR2 FVKESK. Losses at the gene ends were 0 bases for V and 8 bases for J; bases not matched to a gene: 15. This CDR3 region has 18 residues. CDR3 coding DNA: TGTGCCAGCAGCCAAGAGAAACGGTCACTAGCGGCAGTCGATGAGCAGTTCTTC. Residues: CASSQEKRSLAAVDEQFF. Based on the CDR3 plus reference TRBV14 and TRBJ2-1, the full variable domain is EAGVTQFPSHSVIEKGQTVTLRCDPISGHDNLYWYRRVMGKEIKFLLHFVKESKQDESGMPNNRFLAERTGGTYSTLKVQPAELEDSGVYFCASSQEKRSLAAVDEQFFGPGTRLTVL.

The chain has TRBV6-6 and TRBJ2-2; 8 nucleotides agree with TRBD1. This CDR3 has 14 residues. The junction had 8 bases not matched to a gene; V was cut back by 5 bases and J by 9 bases. Looked up from germline, CDR1 is MNHNY and CDR2 is SVGAGI (reference sequence). The CDR3 protein is CASSPRTGIRELFF. CDR3 DNA sequence: TGTGCCAGCAGTCCCAGGACAGGGATAAGGGAGCTGTTTTTT.

In this sample, this clonotype turned up many times. The chain couples TRBV7-9 to TRBJ2-2; no clear D gene. The V end was cut by 6 bases, the J end by 1 base, with 9 bases between. The germline CDR1 and CDR2 sequences are SEHNR and FQNEAQ (reference sequence). The CDR3 is made up of 14 amino acids. As DNA, the CDR3 is TGTGCCAGCAGATTGACCATGAACACCGGGGAGCTGTTTTTT. As protein: CASRLTMNTGELFF.

This clonotype came up many times. The genes are TRBV2 and TRBJ2-3, with TRBD1 matching 7 bases. This CDR3 contains 15 residues. Germline V lookup: CDR1 SNHLY, CDR2 FYNNEI. With 7 bases clipped from V and 2 bases from J, the junction kept 9 bases outside the gene matches. This CDR3 is CASKKQGIYTDTQYF. In nucleotides, the CDR3 is TGTGCCAGCAAGAAACAGGGGATATACACAGATACGCAGTATTTT.

This clonotype was seen many times. The V gene is TRBV6-5, the J gene TRBJ1-2, with D perhaps matching TRBD1 (5 bases). Germline assignment: CDR1 MNHEY and CDR2 SVGAGI. V lost 8 bases to trimming and J lost 1 base, with 17 bases between them. The CDR3 is 15 residues long. DNA for the CDR3: TGTGCCAGCTCTGGAGGGAAGGGGCTTAACTATGGCTACACCTTC. Translated, it gives CASSGGKGLNYGYTF.

The V gene is TRBV2, the J gene TRBJ1-2; 8 bases line up with TRBD1. CDR1 SNHLY and CDR2 FYNNEI come from the germline V gene. V lost 2 bases and J lost 12; bases outside the gene matches: 11. This CDR3 is built from 14 residues. As DNA, the CDR3 is TGTGCCAGCAGTGAACGGGGACAGGCCTCTGGAAACACCTTC. Translation gives CASSERGQASGNTF.

The J gene is TRBJ2-7, the V gene TRBV19; D unresolved. There are 13 residues in the CDR3. CDR1 and CDR2 from the germline V gene are LNHDA and SQIVND (reference sequence). In DNA form, the CDR3 reads TGTGCTAGGCCCCTCGAGCCTGGAAACGAGCAGTACTTC. Translating gives CARPLEPGNEQYF.

The chain uses TRBV30 and TRBJ1-2; tentatively, D is TRBD1 (5 bases). CDR3 length equals 15 residues. CDR1 GTSNPN and CDR2 SVGIG come from the germline V gene (reference sequence). Trimming shortened V by 0 bases and J by 4 bases, and 15 bases separated the two germline ends. For the CDR3, the DNA is TGTGCCTGGAGTGTACCCCCCAGGGCAGCCTATGGCTACACCTTC. It translates to CAWSVPPRAAYGYTF.